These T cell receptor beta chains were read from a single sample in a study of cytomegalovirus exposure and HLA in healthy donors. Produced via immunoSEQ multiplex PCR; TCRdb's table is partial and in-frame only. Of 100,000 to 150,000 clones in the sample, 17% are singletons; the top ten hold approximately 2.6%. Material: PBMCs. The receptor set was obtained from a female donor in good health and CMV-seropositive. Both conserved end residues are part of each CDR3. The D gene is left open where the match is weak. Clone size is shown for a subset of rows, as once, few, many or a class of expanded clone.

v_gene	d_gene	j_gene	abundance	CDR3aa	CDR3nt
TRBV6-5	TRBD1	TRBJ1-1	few	CASSSSGQGFFTEAFF	TGTGCCAGCAGTTCGAGCGGACAGGGATTCTTCACTGAAGCTTTCTTT
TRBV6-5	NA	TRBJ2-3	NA	CASSYSGTSTDTQYF	TGTGCCAGCAGTTACTCCGGGACTAGCACAGATACGCAGTATTTT
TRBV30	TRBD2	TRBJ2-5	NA	CAWSTSGWETQYF	TGTGCCTGGAGCACTAGCGGGTGGGAGACCCAGTACTTC
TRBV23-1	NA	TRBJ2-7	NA	CASSRGERAYEQYF	TGCGCCAGCAGTCGGGGGGAGAGGGCCTACGAGCAGTACTTC
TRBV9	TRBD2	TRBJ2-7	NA	CASSVGGRHPYEQYF	TGTGCCAGCAGCGTTGGCGGGAGACACCCATACGAGCAGTACTTC
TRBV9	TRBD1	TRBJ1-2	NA	CASSAEPGQGIAGGYTF	TGTGCCAGCAGCGCCGAACCGGGACAGGGAATTGCTGGTGGCTACACCTTC
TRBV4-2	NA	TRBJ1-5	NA	CASSQDRGWGRGDQPQHF	TGTGCCAGCAGCCAAGATAGAGGGTGGGGGCGCGGAGATCAGCCCCAGCATTTT
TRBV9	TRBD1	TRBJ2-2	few	CASSFLSGTGYTGELFF	TGTGCCAGCAGCTTTTTGTCCGGGACAGGGTACACCGGGGAGCTGTTTTTT
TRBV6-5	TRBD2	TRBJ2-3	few	CASSSSRESDTQYF	TGTGCCAGCAGTTCCTCGCGGGAGTCAGATACGCAGTATTTT
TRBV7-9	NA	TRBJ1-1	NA	CASSASGGNTEAFF	TGTGCCAGCAGCGCGTCGGGGGGAAACACTGAAGCTTTCTTT
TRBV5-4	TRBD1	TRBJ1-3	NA	CASSIQGAEGNTIYF	TGTGCCAGCAGTATTCAGGGGGCTGAAGGAAACACCATATATTTT
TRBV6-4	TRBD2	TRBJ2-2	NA	CASSDSSGGSTGELFF	TGTGCCAGCAGTGACTCGAGCGGGGGGTCGACCGGGGAGCTGTTTTTT
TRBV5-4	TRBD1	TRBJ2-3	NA	CASSLLARGRTDTQYF	TGTGCCAGCAGCTTGTTGGCTAGGGGGCGGACAGATACGCAGTATTTT
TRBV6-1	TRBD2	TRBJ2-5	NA	CASILAGSQETQYF	TGTGCCAGCATTCTAGCGGGGAGCCAAGAGACCCAGTACTTC
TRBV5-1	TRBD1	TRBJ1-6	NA	CASSQGQLYNSPLHF	TGCGCCAGCAGCCAGGGACAGCTCTATAATTCACCCCTCCACTTT
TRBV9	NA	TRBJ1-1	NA	CASSVDGRLSGTEAFF	TGTGCCAGCAGCGTAGATGGCCGACTGAGTGGCACTGAAGCTTTCTTT
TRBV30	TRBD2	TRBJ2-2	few	CAGQGGGFTGELFF	TGTGCCGGACAAGGCGGGGGTTTCACCGGGGAGCTGTTTTTT
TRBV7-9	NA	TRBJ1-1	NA	CASSWGVGQETEAFF	TGTGCCAGCAGCTGGGGAGTTGGGCAGGAGACTGAAGCTTTCTTT
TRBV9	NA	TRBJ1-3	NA	CASSGGTFSGNTIYF	TGTGCCAGCAGCGGGGGGACTTTCTCTGGAAACACCATATATTTT
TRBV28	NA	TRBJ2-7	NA	CASSDPYEQYF	TGTGCCAGCTCAGATCCCTACGAGCAGTACTTC
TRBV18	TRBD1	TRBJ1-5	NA	CASSPLGQGGRQPQHF	TGTGCCAGCTCACCACTAGGACAGGGGGGGCGGCAGCCCCAGCATTTT
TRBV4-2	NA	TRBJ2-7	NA	CASSQEVSGRYSYEQYF	TGTGCCAGCAGCCAAGAGGTTAGCGGCCGGTACTCCTACGAGCAGTACTTC
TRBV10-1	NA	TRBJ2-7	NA	CASSESLTHEQYF	TGCGCCAGCAGTGAATCTCTAACCCATGAGCAGTACTTC
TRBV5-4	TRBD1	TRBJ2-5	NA	CASSPRTGDETQYF	TGTGCCAGCAGCCCTAGGACAGGGGATGAGACCCAGTACTTC
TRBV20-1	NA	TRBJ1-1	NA	CSVREETFF	TGCAGTGTAAGGGAGGAAACTTTCTTT
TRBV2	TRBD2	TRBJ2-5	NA	CASSELLAGGTGETQYF	TGTGCCAGCAGTGAACTCCTAGCGGGAGGAACGGGGGAGACCCAGTACTTC
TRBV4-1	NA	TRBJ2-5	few	CASSQDLGALQETQYF	TGCGCCAGCAGCCAAGATCTGGGGGCACTCCAAGAGACCCAGTACTTC
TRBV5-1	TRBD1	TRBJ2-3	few	CASSLIVVGQGSDTQYF	TGCGCCAGCAGCTTGATAGTGGTGGGACAGGGGAGCGATACGCAGTATTTT
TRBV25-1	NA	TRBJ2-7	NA	CASSETGLWREQYF	TGTGCCAGCAGTGAAACGGGACTGTGGCGCGAGCAGTACTTC
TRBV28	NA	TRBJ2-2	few	CASSAPYTGELFF	TGTGCCAGCAGTGCGCCTTACACCGGGGAGCTGTTTTTT
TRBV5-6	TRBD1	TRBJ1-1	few	CASSWAGGLNTEAFF	TGTGCCAGCAGCTGGGCAGGGGGCCTGAACACTGAAGCTTTCTTT
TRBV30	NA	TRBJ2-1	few	CAWSVQGGTEQFF	TGTGCCTGGAGTGTACAGGGGGGGACTGAGCAGTTCTTC
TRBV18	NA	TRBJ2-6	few	CASSYSSGANVLTF	TGTGCCAGCTCTTACTCCTCTGGGGCCAACGTCCTGACTTTC
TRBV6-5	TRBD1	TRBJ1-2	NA	CASSTPSDRDGYTF	TGTGCCAGCAGTACCCCATCCGACAGGGATGGCTACACCTTC
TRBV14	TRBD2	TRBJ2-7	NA	CASSQGLGKVAYEQYF	TGTGCCAGCAGCCAGGGACTAGGGAAAGTCGCCTACGAGCAGTACTTC
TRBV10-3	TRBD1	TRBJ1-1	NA	CAISGKGDSLNTEAFF	TGTGCCATCAGTGGGAAAGGGGACAGCCTGAACACTGAAGCTTTCTTT
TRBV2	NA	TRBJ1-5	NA	CASSEGHVLSNQPQHF	TGTGCCAGCAGTGAGGGACACGTACTTAGCAATCAGCCCCAGCATTTT
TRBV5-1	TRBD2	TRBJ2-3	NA	CASSQLAGGTDTQYF	TGCGCCAGCAGTCAACTAGCGGGGGGCACAGATACGCAGTATTTT
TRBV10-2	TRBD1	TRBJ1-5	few	CASSATGVGQPQHF	TGCGCCAGCAGCGCTACAGGGGTCGGGCAGCCCCAGCATTTT
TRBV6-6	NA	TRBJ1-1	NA	CASSYSSTGRTEAFF	TGTGCCAGCAGTTATTCCTCAACGGGGAGAACTGAAGCTTTCTTT
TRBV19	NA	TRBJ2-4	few	CASSIGQGQYF	TGTGCCAGTAGTATAGGGCAGGGTCAGTACTTC
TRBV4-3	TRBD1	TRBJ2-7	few	CASSQGVTGASYEQYF	TGCGCCAGCAGCCAAGGAGTGACAGGGGCCAGCTACGAGCAGTACTTC
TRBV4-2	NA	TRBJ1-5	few	CASSQVQAWDQPQHF	TGTGCCAGCAGCCAAGTCCAGGCCTGGGATCAGCCCCAGCATTTT